This is a list of T cell receptor beta chains from one sample in a study of blood T cell repertoires in COVID-19. Data came from immunoSEQ multiplex PCR; TCRdb stores just in-frame clones and leaves some out. The sample records under 100,000 clones, 65% to 85% being singletons. The material sequenced was peripheral blood. All receptors derive from an elderly man with active or convalescent COVID-19. The CDR3 runs from the conserved cysteine through the conserved F or W. A D gene is named only where the DNA matches it firmly. Only part of the rows carry a size: once, few, many, or a class if the clone is expanded.

clone_size: -; v_call: TRBV7-9; cdr3_length: 14; d_call: TRBD2; j_call: TRBJ2-5; cdr3_nt: TGTGCCAGCAGCCGAAGACTAGCAACAGAGACCCAGTACTTC; cdr3_aa: CASSRRLATETQYF
clone_size: -; v_call: TRBV5-4; cdr3_length: 16; d_call: -; j_call: TRBJ2-6; cdr3_nt: TGTGCCAGCAGCTGGACATCCCGGGCTGGGGCCAACGTCCTGACTTTC; cdr3_aa: CASSWTSRAGANVLTF
clone_size: -; v_call: TRBV5-1; cdr3_length: 16; d_call: TRBD1; j_call: TRBJ2-1; cdr3_nt: TGCGCCAGCAGCTTGGAGGCCAGGGGGCTTTACAATGAGCAGTTCTTC; cdr3_aa: CASSLEARGLYNEQFF
clone_size: -; v_call: TRBV18; cdr3_length: 15; d_call: TRBD1; j_call: TRBJ1-1; cdr3_nt: TGTGCCAGCTCAGCACGGACAGGGGGGAACACTGAAGCTTTCTTT; cdr3_aa: CASSARTGGNTEAFF
clone_size: few; v_call: TRBV6-2/TRBV6-3; cdr3_length: 12; d_call: -; j_call: TRBJ2-7; cdr3_nt: TGTGCCAGCAGTTACCCCCCCCGCGAGCAGTACTTC; cdr3_aa: CASSYPPREQYF
clone_size: -; v_call: TRBV12-3/TRBV12-4; cdr3_length: 13; d_call: -; j_call: TRBJ1-5; cdr3_nt: TGTGCCAGCAGTCAACAGGGATATCAGCCCCAGCATTTT; cdr3_aa: CASSQQGYQPQHF
clone_size: -; v_call: TRBV18; cdr3_length: 15; d_call: -; j_call: TRBJ1-5; cdr3_nt: TGTGCCAGCTCACCTTCGACAGGAATCGATCAGCCCCAGCATTTT; cdr3_aa: CASSPSTGIDQPQHF
clone_size: once; v_call: TRBV3-1/TRBV3-2; cdr3_length: 14; d_call: TRBD1; j_call: TRBJ2-7; cdr3_nt: TGTGCCAGCAGCCAAGGGACAGGGGTGTACGAGCAGTACTTC; cdr3_aa: CASSQGTGVYEQYF
clone_size: -; v_call: TRBV11-2; cdr3_length: 15; d_call: -; j_call: TRBJ1-4; cdr3_nt: TGTGCCAGCAGCTTATGGTGGGGGGGAGTTGAAAAACTGTTTTTT; cdr3_aa: CASSLWWGGVEKLFF
clone_size: -; v_call: TRBV28; cdr3_length: 14; d_call: TRBD1; j_call: TRBJ2-7; cdr3_nt: TGTGCCAGCAGCAGCCGACAGGGATTCTACGAGCAGTACTTC; cdr3_aa: CASSSRQGFYEQYF
clone_size: -; v_call: TRBV19; cdr3_length: 14; d_call: TRBD1; j_call: TRBJ1-1; cdr3_nt: TGTGCCAGTAGTACCGTCCACAGGGGCACTGAAGCTTTCTTT; cdr3_aa: CASSTVHRGTEAFF
clone_size: -; v_call: TRBV6-5; cdr3_length: 13; d_call: -; j_call: TRBJ1-2; cdr3_nt: TGTGCCAGCAGCAGACAGGCTAACTATGGCTACACCTTC; cdr3_aa: CASSRQANYGYTF
clone_size: -; v_call: TRBV2; cdr3_length: 15; d_call: TRBD2; j_call: TRBJ2-5; cdr3_nt: TGTGCCAGCACCCCACTCGGACTAGCGACGCAGACCCAGTACTTC; cdr3_aa: CASTPLGLATQTQYF
clone_size: few; v_call: TRBV5-1; cdr3_length: 17; d_call: TRBD1; j_call: TRBJ1-4; cdr3_nt: TGCGCCAGCAGCTTGACCGGGACAGGGGGCGCATATGAAAAACTGTTTTTT; cdr3_aa: CASSLTGTGGAYEKLFF
clone_size: -; v_call: TRBV12-1; cdr3_length: 19; d_call: -; j_call: TRBJ1-2; cdr3_nt: TGTGCCAGCAGCTTTGAGGGACAGGGCTACCCTGGGGCAAACTATGGCTACACCTTC; cdr3_aa: CASSFEGQGYPGANYGYTF
clone_size: -; v_call: TRBV21-1; cdr3_length: 18; d_call: -; j_call: TRBJ2-4; cdr3_nt: TGTGCCAGCACCGCGAAATATTTAGCGGGGGGCGGAAAAAACATTCAGTACTTC; cdr3_aa: CASTAKYLAGGGKNIQYF